Listed here are 20 T cell receptor beta chains from one sample, sequenced in a study of T cell responses to AZD1222 COVID-19 vaccine. The protocol was immunoSEQ multiplex PCR, while the TCRdb copy is restricted to in-frame clones and leaves out a portion. Of around 150,000 clones in the sample, around nine tenths were seen once. The sequencing used peripheral blood, collected on day 0 of AZD1222 vaccination. The source of these receptors is an adult in good health.

The chain couples TRBV27 to TRBJ1-5; D remains ambiguous. CDR1 MNHEY and CDR2 SMNVEV come from the germline V gene (reference sequence). Trimming shortened V by 2 bases and J by 4 bases, and 6 bases separated the two germline ends. This CDR3 has 13 amino acids. The CDR3 spells CASSLQTNQPQHF. Written as DNA, the CDR3 is TGTGCCAGCAGTTTACAGACTAATCAGCCCCAGCATTTT.

V gene TRBV3-1 (or the pseudogene TRBV3-2) combines with J gene TRBJ1-2; D is perhaps TRBD1 (5 bases). From germline, CDR1 is LGHDT and CDR2 YNNKEL (reference sequence). V was shortened by 4 bases and J by 2 bases, with 8 bases between the two germline ends. This CDR3 spans 13 amino acids. The CDR3 nucleotides are TGTGCCAGCAGCCCGACAGAGAACTATGGCTACACCTTC. It encodes CASSPTENYGYTF.

The rearrangement uses TRBV5-4 and TRBJ2-7; D uncertain. The CDR3 runs 14 residues. Trimming removed 1 base from V and 6 bases from J, with 14 bases in between. CDR1 SGHNT and CDR2 YYREEE come from the germline V gene (reference sequence). CDR3 residues: CASSLRPNMPEQYF. The CDR3 nucleotides read TGTGCCAGCAGCTTGCGGCCTAACATGCCCGAGCAGTACTTC.

The chain couples TRBV6-2 or TRBV6-3 to TRBJ2-1; TRBD2 agrees at 12 bases. Trimming removed 0 bases from V and 4 bases from J; junction bases left unmatched: 7. Germline V gives CDR1 MNHEY, CDR2 SVGEGT. The CDR3 length is 18 residues. The CDR3 spells CASSYSPPSGGVYNEQFF. The CDR3 bases are TGTGCCAGCAGTTACTCACCACCTAGCGGGGGGGTGTACAATGAGCAGTTCTTC.

The rearrangement joins TRBV27 to TRBJ2-1; TRBD2 aligns across 15 bases. Trimming removed 6 bases from V and 8 bases from J; junction bases left unmatched: 8. This CDR3 has 16 residues. Germline CDR1 reads MNHEY; CDR2 reads SMNVEV (reference sequence). The CDR3 loop reads CASSRLGLAGGDEQFF. In DNA, the CDR3 is TGTGCCAGCAGCCGATTAGGACTAGCGGGAGGGGATGAGCAGTTCTTC.

The V call is TRBV5-6, the J call TRBJ2-3, with D possibly called TRBD1 or TRBD2 (5 bases each). Germline CDR1 is SGHDT and CDR2 is YYEEEE. V lost 0 bases, J lost 0 bases, and 8 bases lay in between. CDR3 size: 15 residues. The CDR3 region is CASSLVGTSTDTQYF. Written as DNA, the CDR3 is TGTGCCAGCAGCTTGGTAGGGACCAGCACAGATACGCAGTATTTT. Supplemented by reference TRBV5-6 and TRBJ2-3, the full variable domain reads DAGVTQSPTHLIKTRGQQVTLRCSPKSGHDTVSWYQQALGQGPQFIFQYYEEEERQRGNFPDRFSGHQFPNYSSELNVNALLLGDSALYLCASSLVGTSTDTQYFGPGTRLTVL.

The rearrangement joins TRBV7-2 to TRBJ1-6, with 10 bases lining up with TRBD1. The V gene's germline CDR1 is SGHTA and CDR2 FQGNSA. CDR3 length equals 15 residues. V gave up 1 base and J gave up 9 bases; unmatched junction bases: 3. In DNA form, the CDR3 reads TGTGCCAGCAGCTTAGAGGGACAGGGGACTTCACCCCTCCACTTT. This gives the protein CASSLEGQGTSPLHF.

This chain links TRBV7-2 with TRBJ1-6, with TRBD1 identical over 7 bases. The CDR3 consists of 15 residues. V lost 7 bases to trimming and J lost 7 bases; unmatched junction nucleotides: 10. The germline V gene has CDR1 SGHTA and CDR2 FQGNSA. The CDR3 here is CASTPGGFENSPLHF. Here the CDR3 DNA reads TGTGCCAGCACCCCAGGGGGGTTTGAAAATTCACCCCTCCACTTT.

This clone was detected once. The J gene is TRBJ2-3, the V gene TRBV30; 12 positions agree with TRBD2. CDR1 is GTSNPN and CDR2 is SVGIG in the germline V gene (reference sequence). This CDR3 spans 16 amino acids. The V segment lost 2 bases and the J segment 4 bases; nucleotides outside the gene matches: 7. CDR3 sequence: CAWSTRLAGAADTQYF. The CDR3 DNA is TGTGCCTGGAGTACCCGACTAGCGGGGGCGGCAGATACGCAGTATTTT.

The V gene is TRBV6-5, the J gene TRBJ1-3; perhaps TRBD1 as D (5 bases). Germline loops: CDR1 MNHEY, CDR2 SVGAGI. The germline V and J ends were trimmed by 2 bases and 5 bases, with 10 bases remaining between them. The CDR3 loop spans 14 amino acids. CDR3 sequence: CASSYEGSRNTIYF. Here the CDR3 DNA reads TGTGCCAGCAGTTACGAGGGGAGTAGAAACACCATATATTTT.

The rearrangement uses TRBV4-2 and TRBJ1-2; D remains ambiguous. This CDR3 is 14 amino acids long. V dropped 5 bases and J dropped 4 bases, with 14 bases sitting between them. Germline CDR1 is LGHNA and CDR2 is YNFKEQ. The CDR3 region is CASSSDPSGYGYTF. The CDR3 DNA is TGTGCCAGCAGCTCCGACCCGTCCGGCTATGGCTACACCTTC.

The V call is TRBV7-3, the J call TRBJ2-2; 7 bases agree with TRBD2. Per the germline V gene, CDR1 is SGHTA and CDR2 is FQGTGA. With V trimmed by 3 bases and J by 2 bases, 3 bases remained unmatched. The CDR3 is 15 amino acids. CDR3 region: CASSLGTKNTGELFF. CDR3 coding DNA: TGTGCCAGCAGCTTGGGGACTAAAAACACCGGGGAGCTGTTTTTT.

This chain links TRBV5-1 with TRBJ2-2; 8 bases fit TRBD2. Germline CDR1 is SGHRS and CDR2 is YFSETQ. CDR3 size: 15 residues. With V trimmed by 3 bases and J by 4 bases, 5 bases remained unmatched. Here the CDR3 reads CASSSPGTSTGELFF. CDR3 DNA sequence: TGCGCCAGCAGCTCCCCCGGGACTAGCACCGGGGAGCTGTTTTTT.

The V gene is TRBV24-1, the J gene TRBJ2-3, with D perhaps given as TRBD1 or TRBD2 (5 bases each). V was pared by 0 bases and J by 11 bases, with 11 bases between. Germline V CDR1 and CDR2: KGHDR, SFDVKD. CDR3 size: 13 residues. The CDR3 region is CATSDLNTGLQYF. The CDR3 DNA reads TGTGCCACCAGTGATTTGAACACAGGACTGCAGTATTTT.

This clone was picked up a small number of times. The CDR3 sequence: CASSPRLAGGFNEQFF. CDR3 DNA sequence: TGTGCCAGCTCACCCCGACTAGCGGGAGGGTTCAATGAGCAGTTCTTC. The rearrangement joins TRBV18 to TRBJ2-1, with 14 bases matching TRBD2. Germline trimming cut 3 bases from V and 6 bases from J; bases unmatched to any gene: 4. The CDR3 covers 16 residues. Germline CDR1 and CDR2: KGHSH and LQKENI.

The chain carries TRBV7-2 and TRBJ2-3; D call uncertain. The CDR3 is 11 residues long. Trimming left V 5 bases short and J 3 bases short, with 3 bases between. CDR1 and CDR2 (germline): SGHTA, FQGNSA. CDR3 in DNA: TGTGCCAGCAGCGTAACAGATACGCAGTATTTT. This sequence encodes CASSVTDTQYF.

The chain is built from TRBV9 and TRBJ2-7; tentatively, D is TRBD2 (6 bases). CDR3 length equals 15 residues. The V and J ends lost 2 bases and 3 bases respectively, with 15 bases between them. Looked up from germline, CDR1 is SGDLS and CDR2 is YYNGEE. The CDR3 loop is CASSVGLQGSYEQYF. The CDR3 DNA sequence: TGTGCCAGCAGCGTGGGACTGCAAGGGAGCTACGAGCAGTACTTC. Complete variable domain (other parts from reference TRBV9 and TRBJ2-7): DSGVTQTPKHLITATGQRVTLRCSPRSGDLSVYWYQQSLDQGLQFLIQYYNGEERAKGNILERFSAQQFPDLHSELNLSSLELGDSALYFCASSVGLQGSYEQYFGPGTRLTVT.

This clone was detected only a few times. The chain uses TRBV18 and TRBJ2-1; the match to TRBD1 covers 11 bases. The trim removed 6 bases at V and 3 bases at J, leaving 4 bases unmatched. The V gene's germline CDR1 is KGHSH and CDR2 LQKENI. The CDR3 covers 15 residues. The CDR3 coding sequence is TGTGCCAGCTCCCCCGGGACAGGGGGCTACAATGAGCAGTTCTTC. It codes for CASSPGTGGYNEQFF.

The chain combines TRBV29-1 with TRBJ2-1; 12 bases map to TRBD2. Germline CDR1 and CDR2: SQVTM and ANQGSEA. Trimming at V came to 6 bases and at J to 4 bases, leaving 4 bases not matched to a gene. The CDR3 runs to 14 residues. The CDR3 is CSVRTSGTYNEQFF. In DNA form, the CDR3 reads TGCAGCGTAAGGACTAGCGGGACATACAATGAGCAGTTCTTC.

The V and J genes are TRBV19 and TRBJ2-7; maybe TRBD2 (5 bases). The CDR3 has 12 amino acids. Trimming removed 9 bases at V and 0 bases at J, with 9 bases between. The germline gives CDR1 LNHDA, CDR2 SQIVND (reference sequence). CDR3 amino acids: CASGKDSYEQYF. The CDR3 DNA reads as TGTGCCAGCGGGAAGGACTCCTACGAGCAGTACTTC.